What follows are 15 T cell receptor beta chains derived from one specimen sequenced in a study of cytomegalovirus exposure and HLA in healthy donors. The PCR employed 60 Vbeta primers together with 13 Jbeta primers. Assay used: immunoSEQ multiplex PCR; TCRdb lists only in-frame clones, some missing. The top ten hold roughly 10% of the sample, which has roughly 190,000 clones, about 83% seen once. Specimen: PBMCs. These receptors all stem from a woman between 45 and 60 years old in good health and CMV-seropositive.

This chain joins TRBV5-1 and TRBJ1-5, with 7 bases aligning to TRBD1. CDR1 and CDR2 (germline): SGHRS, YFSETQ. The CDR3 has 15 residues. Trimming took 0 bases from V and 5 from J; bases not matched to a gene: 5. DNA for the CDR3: TGCGCCAGCAGCTTGGAAGGGGGCCCGTATCAGCCCCAGCATTTT. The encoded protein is CASSLEGGPYQPQHF.

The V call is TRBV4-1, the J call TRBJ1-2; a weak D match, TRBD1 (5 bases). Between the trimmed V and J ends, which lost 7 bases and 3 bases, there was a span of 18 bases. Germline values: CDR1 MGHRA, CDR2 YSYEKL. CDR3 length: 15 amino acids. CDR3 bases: TGCGCCAGCACCTTGGTCGGGGGGTCGGACTATGGCTACACCTTC. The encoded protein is CASTLVGGSDYGYTF.

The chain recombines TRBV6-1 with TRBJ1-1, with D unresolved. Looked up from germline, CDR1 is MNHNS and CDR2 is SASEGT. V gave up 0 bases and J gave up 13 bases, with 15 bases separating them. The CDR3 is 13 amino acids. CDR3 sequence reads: CASSEAREAAGFF. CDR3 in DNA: TGTGCCAGCAGTGAAGCGCGAGAGGCAGCGGGTTTCTTT.

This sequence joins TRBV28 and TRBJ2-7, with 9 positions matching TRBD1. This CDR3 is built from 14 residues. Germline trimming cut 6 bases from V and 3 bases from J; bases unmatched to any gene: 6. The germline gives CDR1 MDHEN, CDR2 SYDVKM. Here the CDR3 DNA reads TGTGCCAGCAGCTTTCCGGGACAGGGCTACGAGCAGTACTTC. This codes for CASSFPGQGYEQYF.

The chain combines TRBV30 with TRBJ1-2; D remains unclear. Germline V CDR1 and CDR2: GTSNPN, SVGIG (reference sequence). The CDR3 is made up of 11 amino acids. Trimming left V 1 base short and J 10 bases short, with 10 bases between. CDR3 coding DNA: TGTGCCTGGAGTGGACGGCGGTACTACACCTTC. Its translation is CAWSGRRYYTF.

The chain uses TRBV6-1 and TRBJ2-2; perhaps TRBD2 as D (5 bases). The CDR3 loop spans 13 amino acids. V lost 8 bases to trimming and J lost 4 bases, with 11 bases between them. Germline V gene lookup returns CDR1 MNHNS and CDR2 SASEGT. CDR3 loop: CASRAEGTGELFF. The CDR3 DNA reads TGTGCCAGCCGGGCAGAGGGCACCGGGGAGCTGTTTTTT.

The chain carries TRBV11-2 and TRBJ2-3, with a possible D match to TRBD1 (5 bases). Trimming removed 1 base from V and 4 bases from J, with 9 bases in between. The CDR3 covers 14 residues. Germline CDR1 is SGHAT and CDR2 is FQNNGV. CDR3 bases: TGTGCCAGCAGCTTAGCAGGGTTTGCAGATACGCAGTATTTT. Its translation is CASSLAGFADTQYF.

The CDR3 sequence: CASSPRDRHNTGELFF. Here the CDR3 DNA reads TGTGCCAGCTCACCAAGGGACAGACATAACACCGGGGAGCTGTTTTTT. This sequence joins TRBV18 and TRBJ2-2; 7 bases agree with TRBD1. The CDR3 runs 16 residues. Losses at the gene ends were 2 bases for V and 2 bases for J; bases not matched to a gene: 5. From germline, CDR1 is KGHSH and CDR2 LQKENI.

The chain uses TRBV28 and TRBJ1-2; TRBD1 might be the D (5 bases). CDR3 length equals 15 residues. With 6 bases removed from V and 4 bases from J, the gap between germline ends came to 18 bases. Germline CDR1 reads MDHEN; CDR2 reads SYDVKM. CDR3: CASSQRWRRVYGYTF. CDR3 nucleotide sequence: TGTGCCAGCAGCCAGAGGTGGCGCAGGGTCTATGGCTACACCTTC.

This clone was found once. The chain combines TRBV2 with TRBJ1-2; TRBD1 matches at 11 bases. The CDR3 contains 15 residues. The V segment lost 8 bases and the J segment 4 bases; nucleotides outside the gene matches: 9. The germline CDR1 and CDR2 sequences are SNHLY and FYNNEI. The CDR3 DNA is TGTGCCAGCGGAAGGGACAGGGGGATCGGCTATGGCTACACCTTC. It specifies CASGRDRGIGYGYTF.

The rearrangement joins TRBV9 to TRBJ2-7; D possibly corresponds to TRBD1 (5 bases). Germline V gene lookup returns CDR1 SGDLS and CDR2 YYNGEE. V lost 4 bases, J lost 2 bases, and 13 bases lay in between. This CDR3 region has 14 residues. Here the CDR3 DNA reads TGTGCCAGCAGCCCCTTGGGGCAGACCTACGAGCAGTACTTC. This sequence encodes CASSPLGQTYEQYF.

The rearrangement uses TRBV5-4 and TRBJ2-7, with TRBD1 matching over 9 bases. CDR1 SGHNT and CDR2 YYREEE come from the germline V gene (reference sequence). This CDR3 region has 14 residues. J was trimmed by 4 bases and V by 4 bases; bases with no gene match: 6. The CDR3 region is CASSKGQGFYEQYF. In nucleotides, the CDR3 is TGTGCCAGCAGCAAAGGACAGGGGTTTTACGAGCAGTACTTC. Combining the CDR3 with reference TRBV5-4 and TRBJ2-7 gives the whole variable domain ETGVTQSPTHLIKTRGQQVTLRCSSQSGHNTVSWYQQALGQGPQFIFQYYREEENGRGNFPPRFSGLQFPNYSSELNVNALELDDSALYLCASSKGQGFYEQYFGPGTRLTVT.

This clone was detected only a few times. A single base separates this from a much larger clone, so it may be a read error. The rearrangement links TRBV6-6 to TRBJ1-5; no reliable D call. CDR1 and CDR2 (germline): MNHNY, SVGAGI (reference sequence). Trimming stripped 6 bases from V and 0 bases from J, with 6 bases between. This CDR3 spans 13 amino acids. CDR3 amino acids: CASSPYSNQPQHF. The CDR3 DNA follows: TGTGCCAGCAGCCCGTATAGCAATCAGCCCCAGCATTTT.

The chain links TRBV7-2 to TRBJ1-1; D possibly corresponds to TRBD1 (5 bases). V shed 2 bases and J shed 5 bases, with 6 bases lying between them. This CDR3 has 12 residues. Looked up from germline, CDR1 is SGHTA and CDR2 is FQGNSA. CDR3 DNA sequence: TGTGCCAGCAGCTTACGGGGGACTGAAGCTTTCTTT. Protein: CASSLRGTEAFF.

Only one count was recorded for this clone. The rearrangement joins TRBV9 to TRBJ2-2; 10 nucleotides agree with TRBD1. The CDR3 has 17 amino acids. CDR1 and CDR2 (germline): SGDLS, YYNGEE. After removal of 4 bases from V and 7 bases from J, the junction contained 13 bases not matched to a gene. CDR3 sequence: CASSFTPGQGTVGELFF. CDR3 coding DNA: TGTGCCAGCAGCTTCACACCGGGACAGGGGACGGTCGGGGAGCTGTTTTTT.